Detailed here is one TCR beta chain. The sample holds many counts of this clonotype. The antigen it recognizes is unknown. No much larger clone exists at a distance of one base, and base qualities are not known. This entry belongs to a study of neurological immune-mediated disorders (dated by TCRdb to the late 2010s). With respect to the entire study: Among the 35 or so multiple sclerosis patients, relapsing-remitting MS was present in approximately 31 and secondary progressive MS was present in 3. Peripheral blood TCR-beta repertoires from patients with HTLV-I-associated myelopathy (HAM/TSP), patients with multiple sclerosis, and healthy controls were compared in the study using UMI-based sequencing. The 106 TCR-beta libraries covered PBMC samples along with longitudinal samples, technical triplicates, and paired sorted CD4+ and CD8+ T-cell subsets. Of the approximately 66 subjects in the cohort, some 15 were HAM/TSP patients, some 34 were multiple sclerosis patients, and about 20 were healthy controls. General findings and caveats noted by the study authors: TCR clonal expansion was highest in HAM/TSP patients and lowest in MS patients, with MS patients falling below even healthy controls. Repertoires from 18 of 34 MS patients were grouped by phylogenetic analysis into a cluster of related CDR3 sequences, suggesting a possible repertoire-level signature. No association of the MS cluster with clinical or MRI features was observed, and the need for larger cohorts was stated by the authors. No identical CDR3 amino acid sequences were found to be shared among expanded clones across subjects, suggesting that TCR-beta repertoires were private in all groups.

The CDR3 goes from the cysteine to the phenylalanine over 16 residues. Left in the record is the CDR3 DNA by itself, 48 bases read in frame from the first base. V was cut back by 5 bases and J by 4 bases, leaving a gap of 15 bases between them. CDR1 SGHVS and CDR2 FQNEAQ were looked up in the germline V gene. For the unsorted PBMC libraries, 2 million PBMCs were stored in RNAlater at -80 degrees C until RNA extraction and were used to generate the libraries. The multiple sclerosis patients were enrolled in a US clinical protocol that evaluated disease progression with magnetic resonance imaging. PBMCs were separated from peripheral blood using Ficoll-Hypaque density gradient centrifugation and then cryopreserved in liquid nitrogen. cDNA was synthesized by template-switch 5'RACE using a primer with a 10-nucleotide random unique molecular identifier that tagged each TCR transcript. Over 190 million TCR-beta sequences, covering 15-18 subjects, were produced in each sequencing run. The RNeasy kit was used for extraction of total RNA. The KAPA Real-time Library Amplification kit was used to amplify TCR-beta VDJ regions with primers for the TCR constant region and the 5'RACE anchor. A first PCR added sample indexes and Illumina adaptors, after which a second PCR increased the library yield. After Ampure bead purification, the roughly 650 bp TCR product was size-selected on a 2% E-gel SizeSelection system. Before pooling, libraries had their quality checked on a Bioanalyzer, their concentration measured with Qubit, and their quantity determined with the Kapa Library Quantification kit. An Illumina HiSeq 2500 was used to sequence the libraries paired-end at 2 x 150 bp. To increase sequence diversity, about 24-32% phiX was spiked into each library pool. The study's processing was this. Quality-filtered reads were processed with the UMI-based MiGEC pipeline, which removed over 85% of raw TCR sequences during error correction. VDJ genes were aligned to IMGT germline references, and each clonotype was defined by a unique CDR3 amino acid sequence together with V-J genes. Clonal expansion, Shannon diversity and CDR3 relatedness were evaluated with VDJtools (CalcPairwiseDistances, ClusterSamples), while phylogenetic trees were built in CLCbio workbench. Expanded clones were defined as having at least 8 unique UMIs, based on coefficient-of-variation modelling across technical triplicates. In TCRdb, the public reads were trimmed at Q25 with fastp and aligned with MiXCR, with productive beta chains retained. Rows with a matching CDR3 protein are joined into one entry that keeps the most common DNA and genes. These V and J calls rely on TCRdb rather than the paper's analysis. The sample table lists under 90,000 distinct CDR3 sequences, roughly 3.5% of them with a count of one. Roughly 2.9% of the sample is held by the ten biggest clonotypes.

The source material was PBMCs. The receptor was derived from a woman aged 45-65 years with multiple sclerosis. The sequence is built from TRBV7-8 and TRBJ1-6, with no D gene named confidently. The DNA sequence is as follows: TGTGCCAGCAGCCCGCGACTCATAGGGTATAATTCACCCCTCCACTTT. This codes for CASSPRLIGYNSPLHF. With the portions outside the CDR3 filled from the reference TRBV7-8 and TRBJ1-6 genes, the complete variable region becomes GAGVSQSPRYKVAKRGQDVALRCDPISGHVSLFWYQQALGQGPEFLTYFQNEAQLDKSGLPSDRFFAERPEGSVSTLKIQRTQQEDSAVYLCASSPRLIGYNSPLHFGNGTRLTVT.